These 5 T cell receptor beta chains share one sample of origin, sequenced in a study of graft-versus-host responses after intestinal transplantation. Clones were read by immunoSEQ multiplex PCR, and TCRdb kept only the in-frame ones, dropping some. The sample records over 100,000 clones, over 80% being singletons. Their cognate antigens are unknown. The sequencing used unstimulated CD4+ T cells sorted from spleen or lymph node cells, collected before intestinal transplant. These receptors all come from a human donor who received an intestinal transplant.

This clone was seen once. Written as DNA, the CDR3 is TGCGCCAGCAGCACAGGGTCTTCAACCTACGAGCAGTACTTC. As protein: CASSTGSSTYEQYF. The J gene is TRBJ2-7, the V gene TRBV5-1; D is perhaps TRBD1 (6 bases). Germline CDR1 and CDR2: SGHRS and YFSETQ. This CDR3 is 14 amino acids long. Trimming took 4 bases from V and 2 from J, leaving 13 bases between them.

The rearrangement joins TRBV27 to TRBJ2-3; D not certain. V dropped 0 bases and J dropped 4 bases, with 5 bases sitting between them. CDR1 and CDR2 from the germline V gene are MNHEY and SMNVEV (reference sequence). This CDR3 is built from 13 residues. Written as DNA, the CDR3 is TGTGCCAGCAGTTTATCGAATCCAGATACGCAGTATTTT. It encodes CASSLSNPDTQYF.

This clone has only one observation. The V call is TRBV6-1, the J call TRBJ1-1; possible D gene TRBD1, 6 bases. Trimming pared 0 bases from V and 2 bases from J, leaving 13 bases between. The CDR3 has 16 amino acids. Germline CDR1 reads MNHNS; CDR2 reads SASEGT. The CDR3 loop is CASSEAQGGGNTEAFF. CDR3 DNA sequence: TGTGCCAGCAGTGAAGCCCAAGGGGGAGGTAACACTGAAGCTTTCTTT.

The chain recombines TRBV9 with TRBJ2-7; TRBD2 might be the D (6 bases). The V and J ends lost 2 bases and 4 bases respectively, with 13 bases between them. The CDR3 is made up of 14 amino acids. Germline V lookup: CDR1 SGDLS, CDR2 YYNGEE. The CDR3, as DNA: TGTGCCAGCAGCGTTAGGGCGGGGACTTACGAGCAGTACTTC. This codes for CASSVRAGTYEQYF.

The rearrangement links TRBV6-4 to TRBJ2-2; no firm D call. Per germline, CDR1 MRHNA and CDR2 SNTAGT. V lost 6 bases and J 2 bases, leaving 7 bases between the germline ends. The CDR3 contains 13 residues. CDR3: CASSATNTGELFF. DNA for the CDR3: TGTGCCAGCAGCGCCACTAACACCGGGGAGCTGTTTTTT.